This TCR beta chain derives from a study of control samples from healthy donors and cancer patients. Profiling relied on immunoSEQ multiplex PCR, and the TCRdb table lists in-frame clones only, not all of them. There are under 95,000 clones in the sample; approximately 90% occur only once, and around 1% lies in the top ten. V was clipped by 8 bases and J by 6 bases, with 17 bases between them. The CDR3 covers 14 residues. Per the germline V gene, CDR1 is MNHEY and CDR2 is SMNVEV (reference sequence). The TCR originated in a woman aged 25 to 39 in good health. Sequenced input: blood. The chain links TRBV27 to TRBJ1-5; D is perhaps TRBD1 (5 bases). The CDR3 loop is CASWGGVRAQPQHF. CDR3 DNA sequence: TGTGCCAGCTGGGGAGGCGTCAGGGCTCAGCCCCAGCATTTT.